A single sample gave rise to the 23 T cell receptor beta chains below, sequenced in a study of shared clonotypes between healthy human individuals. Produced via immunoSEQ multiplex PCR; TCRdb's table is partial and in-frame only. The sample yields approximately 2.5 million clones, around nine tenths seen once. The sequencing sample was made of naive CD4+ T cells sorted from blood. Subset reported: CD45RA+ positively selected. The receptor source for this set is a young man in good health.

V and J are TRBV18 and TRBJ2-3, with TRBD2 matching 13 bases. CDR1 and CDR2 (germline): KGHSH, LQKENI. The CDR3 length is 16 residues. The V segment lost 6 bases and the J segment 0 bases; nucleotides outside the gene matches: 3. CDR3 nucleotide sequence: TGTGCCAGCTCGCTACTAGCGGGGGGGAGCACAGATACGCAGTATTTT. Protein product: CASSLLAGGSTDTQYF.

The chain couples TRBV7-9 to TRBJ2-5; a weak D match, TRBD2 (5 bases). The germline gives CDR1 SEHNR, CDR2 FQNEAQ (reference sequence). V dropped 0 bases and J dropped 0 bases, with 11 bases sitting between them. The CDR3 has 16 residues. The CDR3 spells CASSLARAPDQETQYF. The CDR3 nucleotides read TGTGCCAGCAGCTTAGCGAGGGCCCCAGACCAAGAGACCCAGTACTTC.

The chain uses TRBV5-5 and TRBJ1-5, with D unresolved. With 3 bases removed from V and 3 bases from J, the gap between germline ends came to 10 bases. The V gene's germline CDR1 is SGHKS and CDR2 YYEKEE (reference sequence). CDR3 length: 14 amino acids. The CDR3 is CASSSDGLNQPQHF. In nucleotides, the CDR3 is TGTGCCAGCAGCTCGGACGGACTCAATCAGCCCCAGCATTTT.

The DNA for the CDR3 is TGTGCCAGCAGTTACTCTCTTCAGGTCCCTGGAAACACCATATATTTT. Its translation is CASSYSLQVPGNTIYF. This chain connects TRBV6-5 to TRBJ1-3; no definite D call. Trimming stripped 0 bases from V and 2 bases from J, with 11 bases between. Per the germline V gene, CDR1 is MNHEY and CDR2 is SVGAGI. CDR3 size: 16 residues.

DNA for the CDR3: TGTGCCAGCCAGGGGGAATACACAGATACGCAGTATTTT. Protein: CASQGEYTDTQYF. The chain links TRBV9 to TRBJ2-3, with 7 bases matching TRBD1. After removal of 7 bases from V and 2 bases from J, the junction contained 4 bases not matched to a gene. The CDR3 extends over 13 amino acids. In germline, CDR1 is SGDLS, CDR2 YYNGEE.

The J gene is TRBJ2-7, the V gene TRBV6-6; D is possibly TRBD1 or TRBD2 (5 bases each). Germline V gene data show CDR1 as MNHNY and CDR2 as SVGAGI (reference sequence). The CDR3 is 13 residues long. With 2 bases removed from V and 5 bases from J, the gap between germline ends came to 10 bases. CDR3 in amino acids: CASSYGTLNEQYF. The CDR3 DNA follows: TGTGCCAGCAGTTACGGGACGCTAAACGAGCAGTACTTC.

The gene calls are TRBV11-2 and TRBJ2-2, with TRBD2 identical over 10 bases. CDR1 is SGHAT, CDR2 FQNNGV, per germline. The CDR3 runs to 17 residues. The J segment lost 1 base and the V segment lost 4 bases, leaving 6 bases of the junction unmatched. The DNA of the CDR3 is TGTGCCAGCAGCTCCCAGATAGCGGGAGGGAACACCGGGGAGCTGTTTTTT. Amino acid sequence: CASSSQIAGGNTGELFF. The whole variable domain, filled in from reference TRBV11-2 and TRBJ2-2, reads EAGVAQSPRYKIIEKRQSVAFWCNPISGHATLYWYQQILGQGPKLLIQFQNNGVVDDSQLPKDRFSAERLKGVDSTLKIQPAKLEDSAVYLCASSSQIAGGNTGELFFGEGSRLTVL.

This chain connects TRBV5-1 to TRBJ2-1, with a weak D call TRBD1 (7 bases). V was trimmed by 3 bases and J by 6 bases, leaving 13 bases between them. CDR1 SGHRS and CDR2 YFSETQ come from the germline V gene. This CDR3 spans 14 amino acids. CDR3 sequence (DNA): TGCGCCAGCAGCTGGAGGGGACAGCTCAATGAGCAGTTCTTC. Protein product: CASSWRGQLNEQFF.

This chain joins TRBV5-4 and TRBJ2-7; 13 positions agree with TRBD2. Germline trimming cut 4 bases from V and 3 bases from J; bases unmatched to any gene: 4. Germline CDR1 reads SGHNT; CDR2 reads YYREEE (reference sequence). The CDR3 totals 15 residues. This CDR3 reads CASSHGLAGVYEQYF. DNA of the CDR3: TGTGCCAGCAGCCACGGACTAGCGGGAGTCTACGAGCAGTACTTC.

This clone showed up just once. Other DNA sequences within the sample encode an identical CDR3. This chain joins TRBV20-1 and TRBJ1-2, with 10 bases identical to TRBD1. Losses at the gene ends were 6 bases for V and 8 bases for J; bases not matched to a gene: 3. Germline V gene sequence: CDR1 DFQATT, CDR2 SNEGSKA (reference sequence). The CDR3 spans 11 residues. CDR3 sequence (DNA): TGCAGTGCCCGGGACAGGGGAGGCTACACCTTC. It translates to CSARDRGGYTF.

The chain combines TRBV9 with TRBJ2-5; D call uncertain. The CDR3 has 14 residues. Per germline, CDR1 SGDLS and CDR2 YYNGEE. With 0 bases removed from V and 2 bases from J, the gap between germline ends came to 8 bases. The CDR3 coding sequence is TGTGCCAGCAGCGTAGAGGCAGGTCAAGAGACCCAGTACTTC. It yields the protein CASSVEAGQETQYF.

V usage is TRBV7-2 and J usage is TRBJ2-3; 16 nucleotides line up with TRBD2. Trimming cost V 6 bases and J 3 bases; bases outside gene matches: 12. The V gene's germline CDR1 is SGHTA and CDR2 FQGNSA. The CDR3 length is 19 residues. The CDR3 nucleotides are TGTGCCAGCAGTCTCCTGGGACTAGCGGGAGGGAGTGGTACAGATACGCAGTATTTT. Protein: CASSLLGLAGGSGTDTQYF. Variable domain in full (rest from reference TRBV7-2 and TRBJ2-3): GAGVSQSPSNKVTEKGKDVELRCDPISGHTALYWYRQSLGQGLEFLIYFQGNSAPDKSGLPSDRFSAERTGGSVSTLTIQRTQQEDSAVYLCASSLLGLAGGSGTDTQYFGPGTRLTVL.

V and J are TRBV6-1 and TRBJ2-7; a weak D match, TRBD1 (5 bases). V was clipped by 5 bases and J by 7 bases, with 15 bases between them. The CDR3 runs to 13 residues. Germline assignment: CDR1 MNHNS and CDR2 SASEGT. CDR3 sequence (DNA): TGTGCCAGCAGTTTGACAGCCACCAGGGAGCAGTACTTC. Its protein is CASSLTATREQYF.

The CDR3 reads CAWSVEVLEQFF. CDR3 DNA sequence: TGTGCCTGGAGTGTAGAAGTTCTAGAGCAGTTCTTC. This chain connects TRBV30 to TRBJ2-1; D not certain. Germline V lookup: CDR1 GTSNPN, CDR2 SVGIG (reference sequence). The V gene lost 0 bases and the J gene lost 10 bases, with 10 bases spanning the gap. The CDR3 loop spans 12 amino acids.

Of note for this clone: One junction end disagrees with the germline gene, perhaps due to a read error. The chain links TRBV7-2 to TRBJ2-3; 13 bases are a match to TRBD2. The CDR3 totals 18 residues. Germline V CDR1 and CDR2: SGHTA, FQGNSA. This CDR3 reads CASSVAAGLAGKGDTQYF. The CDR3 nucleotides read TGTGCCAGCAGCGTAGCGGCGGGACTAGCGGGAAAGGGAGATACGCAGTATTTT.

The genes are TRBV4-3 and TRBJ2-3; the D gene is possibly TRBD2 (6 bases). With 3 bases removed from V and 6 bases from J, the gap between germline ends came to 19 bases. The CDR3 spans 16 residues. Germline V gene sequence: CDR1 LGHNA, CDR2 YSLEER. CDR3 in amino acids: CASSQGTDRLVDTQYF. In DNA, the CDR3 is TGCGCCAGCAGCCAGGGGACTGACAGACTGGTCGATACGCAGTATTTT.

The genes are TRBV7-9 and TRBJ2-5, with D possibly matching TRBD2 (6 bases). The V end lost 5 bases, the J end lost 5 bases, and 24 bases lay between the germline ends. The CDR3 contains 17 residues. Germline values: CDR1 SEHNR, CDR2 FQNEAQ (reference sequence). For the CDR3, the DNA is TGTGCCAGCAGCCCAAGCCCGGGACTCCCGAATAGGGAGACCCAGTACTTC. This codes for CASSPSPGLPNRETQYF. Full variable domain (remainder filled in from reference TRBV7-9 and TRBJ2-5): DTGVSQNPRHKITKRGQNVTFRCDPISEHNRLYWYRQTLGQGPEFLTYFQNEAQLEKSRLLSDRFSAERPKGSFSTLEIQRTEQGDSAMYLCASSPSPGLPNRETQYFGPGTRLLVL.

V gene TRBV10-3 combines with J gene TRBJ1-1; 9 bases are a match to TRBD1. The CDR3 contains 18 residues. From germline, CDR1 is ENHRY and CDR2 SYGVKD. Losses at the gene ends were 3 bases for V and 0 bases for J; bases not matched to a gene: 11. The CDR3 DNA follows: TGTGCCATCAGTGATTCTTCGGACAGGGGCGGAATGAACACTGAAGCTTTCTTT. It translates to CAISDSSDRGGMNTEAFF.

V usage is TRBV19 and J usage is TRBJ1-1, with a weak D call TRBD1 (6 bases). Germline V lookup: CDR1 LNHDA, CDR2 SQIVND (reference sequence). V dropped 0 bases and J dropped 8 bases, with 10 bases sitting between them. The length of the CDR3 is 13 residues. CDR3 residues: CASSIDGGREAFF. DNA of the CDR3: TGTGCCAGTAGTATAGATGGGGGCAGGGAAGCTTTCTTT.

The chain joins TRBV4-1 to TRBJ2-5; D is unclear. Germline V gives CDR1 MGHRA, CDR2 YSYEKL. Trimming took off 8 bases at V and 5 bases at J, with 12 bases between the two ends. This CDR3 is built from 12 residues. The CDR3 region has the DNA TGCGCCAGCTCCTCTAAAGGGGAGACCCAGTACTTC. It translates to CASSSKGETQYF.

This chain connects TRBV19 to TRBJ1-2; 7 bases agree with TRBD1. Unmatched junction bases numbered 14, after V lost 4 bases and J lost 0 bases. The CDR3 extends over 18 amino acids. The V gene's germline CDR1 is LNHDA and CDR2 SQIVND (reference sequence). The CDR3 nucleotides read TGTGCCAGTAGTACCCTACCAAGGGGGACAGAGTCTAACTATGGCTACACCTTC. Protein product: CASSTLPRGTESNYGYTF. The whole variable domain, filled in from reference TRBV19 and TRBJ1-2, reads DGGITQSPKYLFRKEGQNVTLSCEQNLNHDAMYWYRQDPGQGLRLIYYSQIVNDFQKGDIAEGYSVSREKKESFPLTVTSAQKNPTAFYLCASSTLPRGTESNYGYTFGSGTRLTVV.

As DNA, the CDR3 is TGTGCCAGCAGCTTCCGGGACTTCTCCTACAATGAGCAGTTCTTC. Its protein product is CASSFRDFSYNEQFF. V usage is TRBV7-2 and J usage is TRBJ2-1; weak D call: TRBD2 (6 bases). The CDR3 sequence is 15 residues long. V was pared by 3 bases and J by 0 bases, with 9 bases between. The germline V gene encodes CDR1 SGHTA and CDR2 FQGNSA.

The chain joins TRBV7-6 to TRBJ1-6; no definite D call. This CDR3 region has 12 residues. CDR1 SGHVS and CDR2 FNYEAQ come from the germline V gene. Deletions cut 5 bases from V and 15 bases from J, with 14 bases between. CDR3 region: CASSPPAEILHF. Here the CDR3 DNA reads TGTGCCAGCAGCCCGCCGGCCGAAATCCTCCACTTT.